This entry describes one T cell receptor (beta chain). Its antigen is as yet unknown. This entry comes from a study of T cell repertoires in cytomegalovirus infection. At the level of the study: Used in the study were CMV epitopes, some recently identified and HLA-C-restricted, others well-studied and HLA-B-restricted.

Findings and caveats of the study: What dominated the ex vivo response were HLA-C-restricted CMV-specific TCR beta clonotypes.

MiXCR was run by TCRdb on the reads, yielding one entry per CDR3 protein. The data show tens of thousands of distinct CDR3 sequences, approximately 46% seen once. Germline values: CDR1 SSHAT, CDR2 FNYEAQ (reference sequence). This CDR3 has 14 amino acids. V was clipped by 5 bases and J by 2 bases, with 9 bases between them. The chain employs TRBV7-7 and TRBJ2-2; D uncertain. The TCR was taken from a human donor in good health (CMV status not recorded). Some clones in this sample may be carry-over from other donors' samples. Source: CD8+ T cells from cultured PBMCs, taken from culture after CMV antigen stimulation. The CDR3 protein is CASSPRSNTGELFF. As DNA, the CDR3 is TGTGCCAGCAGCCCCAGGAGCAACACCGGGGAGCTGTTTTTT.